This entry lists 19 T cell receptor beta chains sequenced from one sample in a study of cytomegalovirus exposure and HLA in healthy donors. Both 60 Vbeta primers and 13 Jbeta primers went into the PCR. Only in-frame clones appear in the TCRdb table, and some are missing; sequencing was by immunoSEQ multiplex PCR. The sample lists 89,000 or so clones; under 80% were seen once. Sequencing was done on a sample of PBMCs. Source of these receptors: a man in his sixties in good health and CMV-seronegative.

This clone came up once. This chain joins TRBV9 and TRBJ2-3; 10 bases map to TRBD2. Germline V gene sequence: CDR1 SGDLS, CDR2 YYNGEE. This CDR3 is 15 amino acids long. The trim removed 0 bases at V and 5 bases at J, leaving 3 bases unmatched. This CDR3 reads CASSVGAGGVDTQYF. Here the CDR3 DNA reads TGTGCCAGCAGCGTAGGAGCGGGGGGGGTAGATACGCAGTATTTT.

The CDR3 nucleotides are TGTGCCAGTAGCTCAATTTCTACGGGGGGTTCGTTCGTTTTTAGCAATCAGCCCCAGCATTTT. Translating gives CASSSISTGGSFVFSNQPQHF. V and J are TRBV19 and TRBJ1-5, with D possibly TRBD1 on 5 matching bases. Germline V gives CDR1 LNHDA, CDR2 SQIVND (reference sequence). V dropped 6 bases and J dropped 0 bases, with 30 bases sitting between them. The CDR3 is 21 residues long.

About this clone itself: One end of the junction does not line up with germline, which may come from a read error. The V gene is TRBV7-9, the J gene TRBJ2-3; D unclear. The germline gives CDR1 SEHNR, CDR2 FQNEAQ (reference sequence). The CDR3 extends over 14 amino acids. CDR3 amino acids: CSSSLDQNTDTQYF. The DNA for the CDR3 is TGTTCCAGCAGCTTAGATCAAAACACAGATACGCAGTATTTT.

In this sample, this clone turned up once. CDR3 protein: CASSLGREGTEAFF. The DNA for the CDR3 is TGTGCCAGTAGTCTCGGACGTGAGGGAACTGAAGCTTTCTTT. This chain links TRBV19 with TRBJ1-1; D uncertain. Germline assignment: CDR1 LNHDA and CDR2 SQIVND (reference sequence). V lost 5 bases to trimming and J lost 5 bases, with 15 bases between them. The CDR3 length is 14 residues.

The genes are TRBV5-1 and TRBJ2-5; 12 nucleotides line up with TRBD2. With the DNA end fitting TRBJ2-7 better, the J assignment may be wrong. Per germline, CDR1 SGHRS and CDR2 YFSETQ. The CDR3 totals 15 residues. The CDR3 sequence: CASSLTSGGYYEQYF. CDR3 nucleotides: TGCGCCAGCAGTCTGACTAGCGGGGGTTACTACGAGCAGTACTTC.

The V gene is TRBV7-3, the J gene TRBJ2-2; D may be TRBD2 (5 bases). Trimming took 5 bases from V and 8 from J, leaving 9 bases between them. CDR1 SGHTA and CDR2 FQGTGA come from the germline V gene. The CDR3 is made up of 12 amino acids. CDR3 protein: CASSPGEGELFF. CDR3 DNA sequence: TGTGCCAGCAGCCCTGGGGAGGGGGAGCTGTTTTTT.

The chain couples TRBV7-6 to TRBJ2-1; D may be TRBD2 (6 bases). This CDR3 comprises 16 residues. Germline values: CDR1 SGHVS, CDR2 FNYEAQ. Deletions cut 5 bases from V and 3 bases from J, with 17 bases between. In DNA, the CDR3 is TGTGCCAGCAGCCCCCGCCTGGGACTCCGCTACAATGAGCAGTTCTTC. It yields the protein CASSPRLGLRYNEQFF. The variable domain in full, completed from reference TRBV7-6 and TRBJ2-1, reads GAGVSQSPRYKVTKRGQDVALRCDPISGHVSLYWYRQALGQGPEFLTYFNYEAQQDKSGLPNDRFSAERPEGSISTLTIQRTEQRDSAMYRCASSPRLGLRYNEQFFGPGTRLTVL.

The chain carries TRBV9 and TRBJ1-6; 9 bases align to TRBD1. Germline CDR1 and CDR2: SGDLS and YYNGEE. This CDR3 is built from 14 residues. Trimming took 2 bases from V and 10 from J; bases not matched to a gene: 4. The CDR3 loop reads CASSVRTGESPLHF. As DNA, the CDR3 is TGTGCCAGCAGCGTCCGGACAGGGGAATCACCCCTCCACTTT.

The chain has TRBV27 and TRBJ2-7; D possibly corresponds to TRBD1 (5 bases). Per the germline V gene, CDR1 is MNHEY and CDR2 is SMNVEV (reference sequence). Trimming pared 1 base from V and 5 bases from J, leaving 21 bases between. The CDR3 spans 17 residues. In DNA, the CDR3 is TGTGCCAGCAGTTTATTAACCCCGCAGGGATCCCACCACGAGCAGTACTTC. It encodes CASSLLTPQGSHHEQYF.

This clone was counted a few times. V usage is TRBV28 and J usage is TRBJ2-7; maybe TRBD2 (5 bases). Trimming removed 5 bases at V and 2 bases at J, with 10 bases between. CDR1 MDHEN and CDR2 SYDVKM come from the germline V gene. The CDR3 consists of 13 residues. CDR3 sequence: CASSPPGTYEQYF. DNA of the CDR3: TGTGCCAGCAGTCCCCCGGGAACCTACGAGCAGTACTTC.

This clone was seen more than once but under ten times. The chain carries TRBV5-1 and TRBJ2-7, with a possible D match to TRBD2 (5 bases). V was trimmed by 2 bases and J by 2 bases, leaving 8 bases between them. CDR3 length equals 13 residues. Germline V lookup: CDR1 SGHRS, CDR2 YFSETQ. As DNA, the CDR3 is TGCGCCAGCAGCTTCGACGGGACCTACGAGCAGTACTTC. It yields the protein CASSFDGTYEQYF.

V usage is TRBV9 and J usage is TRBJ2-5; D perhaps matches TRBD1 (6 bases). V was trimmed by 0 bases and J by 1 base, leaving 10 bases between them. The CDR3 runs 15 residues. Germline V gene lookup returns CDR1 SGDLS and CDR2 YYNGEE. The CDR3 DNA reads TGTGCCAGCAGCGTAGACAGGGCTAGCCAAGAGACCCAGTACTTC. Protein product: CASSVDRASQETQYF.

This chain connects TRBV5-4 to TRBJ1-1, with a possible D match to TRBD1 (6 bases). The CDR3 has 16 amino acids. The V end was cut by 4 bases, the J end by 0 bases, with 16 bases between. Germline CDR1 reads SGHNT; CDR2 reads YYREEE (reference sequence). The CDR3, as DNA: TGTGCCAGCAGCGAACAGGGAGCCCCTTTGAACACTGAAGCTTTCTTT. As protein: CASSEQGAPLNTEAFF.

This clone was found a few times. V is TRBV7-2 and J is TRBJ1-6; D is unresolved. Germline CDR1 is SGHTA and CDR2 is FQGNSA. The CDR3 consists of 12 residues. The V end was cut by 4 bases, the J end by 12 bases, with 10 bases between. CDR3 bases: TGTGCCAGCAGCTCCCTCCGGGAACCCCTCCACTTT. Protein: CASSSLREPLHF.

This clone was found a few times. V is TRBV30 and J is TRBJ1-6; 8 bases match TRBD1. This CDR3 contains 14 residues. Trimming cost V 5 bases and J 5 bases; bases outside gene matches: 5. Germline CDR1 reads GTSNPN; CDR2 reads SVGIG (reference sequence). The CDR3 spells CAWGQGLNNSPLHF. As DNA, the CDR3 is TGTGCCTGGGGACAGGGACTAAATAATTCACCCCTCCACTTT.

V gene TRBV19 combines with J gene TRBJ1-5; D gene uncertain. Germline V gene lookup returns CDR1 LNHDA and CDR2 SQIVND (reference sequence). Trimming removed 4 bases at V and 6 bases at J, with 13 bases between. The CDR3 runs to 14 residues. Here the CDR3 DNA reads TGTGCCAGTAGTAAAGCCGCCGGCGGTCAGCCCCAGCATTTT. It translates to CASSKAAGGQPQHF.

In its sample, this clone was seen once. CDR3 nucleotide sequence: TGTGCCAGCAGTTACCCGAGGACAGGGGGCCAAGAGACCCAGTACTTC. It yields the protein CASSYPRTGGQETQYF. V is TRBV6-6 and J is TRBJ2-5; 10 nucleotides line up with TRBD1. This CDR3 has 16 amino acids. Looked up from germline, CDR1 is MNHNY and CDR2 is SVGAGI (reference sequence). Trimming removed 2 bases from V and 1 base from J; junction bases left unmatched: 4.

The V and J genes are TRBV29-1 and TRBJ2-1; 11 positions agree with TRBD2. Trimming removed 2 bases from V and 8 bases from J; junction bases left unmatched: 8. The CDR3 contains 15 residues. Germline V lookup: CDR1 SQVTM, CDR2 ANQGSEA. The CDR3, as DNA: TGCAGCGTTGAACGGCTAGCGGGGGGACATGATGAGCAGTTCTTC. Translation: CSVERLAGGHDEQFF.

CDR3: CASSRPGLTRTDTQYF. In nucleotides, the CDR3 is TGCGCCAGCAGCCGGCCGGGACTAACACGCACAGATACGCAGTATTTT. The chain combines TRBV4-1 with TRBJ2-3; 7 nucleotides agree with TRBD2. CDR3 length equals 16 residues. J lost 1 base, V lost 4 bases, and 8 bases had no gene match. Looked up from germline, CDR1 is MGHRA and CDR2 is YSYEKL.